This TCR beta chain was recovered during a study of T cells in narcolepsy. Overall study findings and caveats: Autoreactive clonotypes reportedly recurred in blood of same and different patients, not controls. HCRT-specific and TRIB2-specific autoreactive clonotypes appeared among same-patient CSF and blood CD4+ clonotypes. In some patient and control memory CD4+ samples, autoreactive clones were absent.

A word on this clone: The target antigen is unknown.

Deletions cut 1 base from V and 3 bases from J, with 9 bases between. Germline CDR1 is LNHDA and CDR2 is SQIVND (reference sequence). This CDR3 has 14 amino acids. The data were produced by immunoSEQ multiplex PCR, yet TCRdb's version contains in-frame clones alone and is incomplete. This table holds some 30,000 clones, around 87% found once. This TCR was recovered from a human donor in good health. The sample comprised memory (CD45RA-) CD4+ T cells from blood. V gene TRBV19 combines with J gene TRBJ1-1; D might be TRBD1 (5 bases). The DNA for the CDR3 is TGTGCCAGTAGTATAGGGGGGGTCTACACTGAAGCTTTCTTT. This gives the protein CASSIGGVYTEAFF.